This TCR beta chain came from a study of cytomegalovirus exposure and HLA in healthy donors. Study information: Prior work identified under 130 million unique TCR beta sequences in approximately 180 million T cells.

Study-wide points: In a later analysis, several top co-occurrence clusters appeared linked to parvovirus B19, influenza, CMV and Epstein-Barr virus.

The germline V gene has CDR1 MNHNY and CDR2 SVGAGI (reference sequence). The CDR3 consists of 15 residues. J lost 4 bases, V lost 5 bases, and 7 bases had no gene match. All the people who gave samples were healthy bone marrow donors. On this clone itself: Its antigen is still unknown.

The PCR used 60 Vbeta and 13 Jbeta primers. Measured with immunoSEQ multiplex PCR; TCRdb has only the in-frame clones, and not every one. The sample totals over 100,000 clones; its top ten clones hold roughly 1.7%. The sequence was obtained from a young man in good health and CMV-seronegative. The material sequenced was PBMCs. The chain recombines TRBV6-6 with TRBJ2-5; TRBD2 matches at 10 bases. The CDR3: CASSPGLAGAETQYF. CDR3 nucleotide sequence: TGTGCCAGCAGTCCGGGGCTAGCGGGAGCAGAGACCCAGTACTTC.